What follows are 30 T cell receptor beta chains derived from one specimen sequenced in a study of tumor-infiltrating lymphocytes in oesophageal squamous cell carcinoma. TCRdb processed the PCR reads anew with MiXCR; each CDR3 protein has one entry. The profile shows approximately 20,000 distinct CDR3 sequences, about two fifths of them singletons. Sequenced: esophageal tumor tissue. The receptors stem from a male donor with esophageal squamous cell carcinoma.

This clonotype was counted ten times or more. The genes are TRBV11-2 and TRBJ2-5, with TRBD2 identical over 11 bases. The J call could be wrong; TRBJ2-1 is a better fit for the DNA end. CDR1 SGHAT and CDR2 FQNNGV come from the germline V gene. CDR3 size: 16 residues. CDR3 coding DNA: TGTGCCAGCAGCTTAAGACTAGCGGGGTACCAAGAGACCCAGTTCTTC. Amino acid sequence: CASSLRLAGYQETQFF.

The chain carries TRBV19 and TRBJ2-7, with D perhaps TRBD1 (6 bases). Deletions cut 8 bases from V and 0 bases from J, with 14 bases between. Germline V gene lookup returns CDR1 LNHDA and CDR2 SQIVND (reference sequence). CDR3 length equals 14 residues. The CDR3 DNA sequence: TGTGCCAGTTCTCCATCGACAGGCTCCTACGAGCAGTACTTC. Translating gives CASSPSTGSYEQYF. Drawing the rest from reference TRBV19 and TRBJ2-7, the complete variable domain is DGGITQSPKYLFRKEGQNVTLSCEQNLNHDAMYWYRQDPGQGLRLIYYSQIVNDFQKGDIAEGYSVSREKKESFPLTVTSAQKNPTAFYLCASSPSTGSYEQYFGPGTRLTVT.

This clonotype was seen many times. The genes are TRBV19 and TRBJ1-2, with TRBD1 as a possible D gene (6 bases). V dropped 4 bases and J dropped 3 bases, with 18 bases sitting between them. Germline values: CDR1 LNHDA, CDR2 SQIVND (reference sequence). The CDR3 totals 16 residues. This chain's CDR3 is CASSTSGRGQYYGYTF. The DNA of the CDR3 is TGTGCCAGTAGTACTTCCGGCCGTGGACAGTACTATGGCTACACCTTC.

The chain has TRBV6-1 and TRBJ2-1; D is perhaps TRBD2 (5 bases). V lost 5 bases, J lost 5 bases, and 16 bases lay in between. This CDR3 region has 15 residues. Germline V gene data show CDR1 as MNHNS and CDR2 as SASEGT. The CDR3 reads CASSYGRNPNNEQFF. The CDR3 DNA sequence: TGTGCCAGCAGTTATGGGAGAAACCCAAACAATGAGCAGTTCTTC.

Of note for this clonotype: This may come from a read error, since a much larger clone is one base off. The V call is TRBV19, the J call TRBJ2-6; possibly TRBD2 for D (6 bases). The DNA end is a closer match to TRBJ2-7, so the J assignment may be wrong. The CDR3 contains 15 residues. Germline CDR1 and CDR2: LNHDA and SQIVND (reference sequence). CDR3 in DNA: TGTGCCAGTAGTATGGCGATGGGACTCAAGATTGAGCAGTACTTC. Its protein product is CASSMAMGLKIEQYF.

This clonotype was recorded many times. The chain has TRBV12-3 or TRBV12-4 and TRBJ1-2, with TRBD1 identical over 7 bases. V gave up 6 bases and J gave up 3 bases; unmatched junction bases: 7. The CDR3 is 14 amino acids. The CDR3 sequence: CASREQGRHYGYTF. The CDR3 DNA reads as TGTGCCAGCAGGGAACAGGGGCGGCACTATGGCTACACCTTC.

This clonotype appeared a few times. The genes are TRBV19 and TRBJ1-1; D is unclear. Deletions cut 3 bases from V and 3 bases from J, with 14 bases between. The CDR3 runs 15 residues. Germline CDR1 is LNHDA and CDR2 is SQIVND (reference sequence). As DNA, the CDR3 is TGTGCCAGTAGTATGTACGCAGGTCCGCACACTGAAGCTTTCTTT. Translated: CASSMYAGPHTEAFF.

This clonotype was recorded at least ten times. The chain combines TRBV7-2 with TRBJ2-5; 12 bases map to TRBD2. J was trimmed by 5 bases and V by 5 bases; bases with no gene match: 6. The CDR3 is made up of 15 amino acids. The V gene's germline CDR1 is SGHTA and CDR2 FQGNSA. The CDR3 loop reads CASSLQTSGGETQYF. In DNA form, the CDR3 reads TGTGCCAGCAGCCTCCAGACTAGCGGGGGCGAGACCCAGTACTTC.

This chain joins TRBV7-3 and TRBJ2-3; 12 bases are shared with TRBD2. The end of the DNA fits TRBJ2-1 better, so the J call may be wrong. The CDR3 is 18 amino acids. Germline lookup yields CDR1 SGHTA and CDR2 FQGTGA. The CDR3 DNA is TGTGCCAGCAGCTTAATAGGGCTAGCGGGGGGGCCTTACAATGAGCAGTTCTTC. Its protein product is CASSLIGLAGGPYNEQFF.

This clonotype appeared many times. CDR3 residues: CASSLSPGTIYF. As DNA, the CDR3 is TGTGCCAGCAGCTTATCACCCGGTACCATATATTTT. The chain joins TRBV7-2 to TRBJ1-3; D is uncertain. The CDR3 totals 12 residues. Germline assignment: CDR1 SGHTA and CDR2 FQGNSA. The V end was cut by 2 bases, the J end by 10 bases, with 9 bases between.

The gene calls are TRBV6-1 and TRBJ2-1, with TRBD2 matching 13 bases. Germline loops: CDR1 MNHNS, CDR2 SASEGT. This CDR3 spans 14 amino acids. With 5 bases clipped from V and 9 bases from J, the junction kept 4 bases outside the gene matches. The CDR3 nucleotides are TGTGCCAGCAGTACTAGCGGGGGGGGGGCTGAGCAGTTCTTC. Amino acids: CASSTSGGGAEQFF.

This clonotype was counted many times. A clone one base away is much larger, so this may be a read error. The V call is TRBV27, the J call TRBJ2-5; 7 nucleotides line up with TRBD1. In germline, CDR1 is MNHEY, CDR2 SMNVEV (reference sequence). CDR3 size: 14 residues. The V gene end was trimmed by 4 bases and the J gene end by 11 bases; junction bases not matched to a gene: 13. The CDR3 DNA follows: TGTGCCAGCAGTTCTGGGACAGCGCTGAATGAGCAGTACTTC. It is translated as CASSSGTALNEQYF.

The rearrangement uses TRBV7-1 and TRBJ2-5; TRBD2 is a possible D gene (6 bases). The better agreement between TRBJ2-7 and the DNA end casts doubt on the J call. TRBV7-1 is known as an ORF, though its function is uncertain. CDR3 size: 13 residues. The CDR3 here is CASSSTEGYEQYF. In DNA, the CDR3 is TGTGCCAGCAGCTCAACGGAGGGCTACGAGCAGTACTTC.

This clonotype appeared many times. The CDR3 carries no conserved terminal phenylalanine or tryptophan, so it likely arises from a read error. The DNA is left out, because the CDR3 cannot be placed on it with certainty; the CDR3 is given as TCRdb lists it. The chain uses TRBV7-2 and TRBJ2-7. CDR1 SGHTA and CDR2 FQGNSA come from the germline V gene. The CDR3 comprises 15 residues, both ends counted. The CDR3 spells CASNYQLSGGYTFGS.

The sample holds a few counts of this clonotype. No DNA is shown, since the ends of the CDR3 on it are uncertain; the CDR3 is the one TCRdb lists. The chain links TRBV10-1 to TRBJ1-6; the listed D gene, TRBD1, was not tested against the DNA. The CDR3 is 16 amino acids in total, end residues counted. CDR1 is WNHNN and CDR2 is SYGVQD in the germline V gene (reference sequence). The CDR3 sequence: CASSEGQGARWLHLRF.

The V call is TRBV6-1, the J call TRBJ2-3, with 7 bases matching TRBD2. Judging by the DNA end, TRBJ2-1 fits better; the J call may be wrong. Germline V gene lookup returns CDR1 MNHNS and CDR2 SASEGT. The CDR3 contains 15 residues. CDR3 sequence (DNA): TGTGCCAGCAGCCCGAACTTTGGGAGGGTCAATGAGCAGTTCTTC. Translation: CASSPNFGRVNEQFF.

This clonotype was counted many times. V usage is TRBV7-8 and J usage is TRBJ2-3; a possible D gene is TRBD1 (6 bases). Trimming removed 5 bases from V and 0 bases from J, with 12 bases in between. The CDR3 spans 15 residues. CDR1 is SGHVS, CDR2 FQNEAQ, per germline. The CDR3 spells CASSRTVLSTDTQYF. CDR3 sequence (DNA): TGTGCCAGCAGCCGGACAGTCTTGAGCACAGATACGCAGTATTTT.

The CDR3 bases are TGTGCCAGCAGCCTAAGGACAGGGGGCATGGAGGAGCAGTACTTC. Translated, it gives CASSLRTGGMEEQYF. J is TRBJ2-1 and V is TRBV7-4, with TRBD1 matching over 11 bases. The DNA end lines up better with TRBJ2-7; the J call may be wrong. Germline V gene data show CDR1 as SGHVT and CDR2 as SQSDAQ. The CDR3 totals 15 residues.

This chain joins TRBV6-5 and TRBJ2-3; unclear D gene. The CDR3 totals 16 residues. Trimming cost V 6 bases and J 4 bases, with 20 bases left between them. Germline CDR1 reads MNHEY; CDR2 reads SVGAGI. The CDR3 region is CASSPRPGVGPDTQYF. The CDR3 nucleotides are TGTGCCAGCAGCCCCAGGCCAGGAGTAGGCCCAGATACGCAGTATTTT.

The V call is TRBV28, the J call TRBJ2-5; D might be TRBD1 (7 bases). Trimming left V 2 bases short and J 5 bases short, with 12 bases between. This CDR3 is built from 14 residues. Per the germline V gene, CDR1 is MDHEN and CDR2 is SYDVKM. CDR3 bases: TGTGCCAGCAGTTTAGCACAGGGGAGGGAGACCCAGTACTTC. Translating gives CASSLAQGRETQYF.

The V and J genes are TRBV5-4 and TRBJ2-1; D assignment may be TRBD1 or TRBD2 (5 bases each). The V gene lost 4 bases and the J gene lost 5 bases, with 19 bases spanning the gap. There are 16 residues in the CDR3. Looked up from germline, CDR1 is SGHNT and CDR2 is YYREEE (reference sequence). DNA of the CDR3: TGTGCCAGCAGCCTTACGGGATCTTTAGGGGACAATGAGCAGTTCTTC. It is translated as CASSLTGSLGDNEQFF.

This clonotype has at least ten counts. The chain carries TRBV10-2 and TRBJ2-1; D is unclear. With the DNA end fitting TRBJ2-7 better, the J assignment may be wrong. The CDR3 runs to 13 residues. The germline V gene has CDR1 WSHSY and CDR2 SAAADI. The chain's CDR3 is CASAVASYNEQYF. The CDR3 DNA reads TGCGCCTCGGCCGTGGCCTCCTACAATGAGCAGTACTTC.

This clonotype came up a few times. The chain couples TRBV11-2 to TRBJ2-7; 8 bases map to TRBD1. Judging by the DNA end, TRBJ2-5 fits better; the J call may be wrong. The germline gives CDR1 SGHAT, CDR2 FQNNGV. This CDR3 is built from 14 residues. The CDR3 protein is CASTWDRTQETQYF. CDR3 nucleotides: TGTGCCAGCACCTGGGACAGGACACAAGAGACCCAGTACTTC.

This clonotype was seen only a few times. V and J are TRBV7-6 and TRBJ1-1, with no clear D. The J call may be faulty, since TRBJ2-2 better matches the DNA end. CDR3 length: 13 amino acids. The germline gives CDR1 SGHVS, CDR2 FNYEAQ. The CDR3 bases are TGTGCCAGCAGTTCAGTTCGGACCGGGGAGCTGTTTTTT. Protein sequence: CASSSVRTGELFF.

This clonotype is classed as medium-sized. The chain links TRBV28 to TRBJ2-7; the D gene is possibly TRBD1 (5 bases). The V end was cut by 6 bases, the J end by 7 bases, with 22 bases between. The germline V gene encodes CDR1 MDHEN and CDR2 SYDVKM. The CDR3 spans 15 residues. The DNA of the CDR3 is TGTGCCAGCAGGGGGCGCTCGGCTGGTGAACGTGAGCAGTACTTC. The encoded protein is CASRGRSAGEREQYF.

By sample share, this clonotype is large. V usage is TRBV7-3 and J usage is TRBJ2-3; D is undetermined. The V end lost 5 bases, the J end lost 1 base, and 13 bases lay between the germline ends. CDR1 SGHTA and CDR2 FQGTGA come from the germline V gene. The CDR3 consists of 15 residues. In DNA, the CDR3 is TGTGCCAGCAGCCCGTCCTACCTAGGCACAGATACGCAGTATTTT. Its protein product is CASSPSYLGTDTQYF.

This clonotype was counted at least ten times. The chain carries TRBV10-2 and TRBJ1-4, with D unresolved. This CDR3 is 13 amino acids long. Trimming cost V 4 bases and J 6 bases, with 9 bases left between them. Germline V gene sequence: CDR1 WSHSY, CDR2 SAAADI. The CDR3 region is CASSGSPDEKLFF. Here the CDR3 DNA reads TGCGCCAGCAGTGGAAGTCCGGATGAAAAACTGTTTTTT.

This clonotype rates as medium-sized. The chain uses TRBV25-1 and TRBJ1-6; the match to TRBD1 covers 7 bases. V shed 2 bases and J 5 bases; nucleotides not matched to a gene: 3. The CDR3 is 15 residues long. Germline CDR1 and CDR2: MGHDK and SYGVNS. The CDR3 region is CASSEGTAHNSPLHF. The CDR3 DNA reads as TGTGCCAGCAGTGAAGGGACAGCCCATAATTCACCCCTCCACTTT.

This clonotype was detected a few times. The genes are TRBV12-3 or TRBV12-4 and TRBJ2-1; possible D gene TRBD2, 6 bases. V was shortened by 6 bases and J by 1 base, with 16 bases between the two germline ends. This CDR3 is 16 amino acids long. The CDR3 loop is CASRLLRELSYNEQFF. CDR3 DNA sequence: TGTGCCAGCAGACTATTGCGGGAACTTTCCTACAATGAGCAGTTCTTC.

Regarding this clonotype: Given the absence of the conserved phenylalanine or tryptophan at the CDR3 end, a read error is likely. No DNA is shown, since the ends of the CDR3 on it are uncertain; the CDR3 is the one TCRdb lists. The chain links TRBV24-1 to TRBJ2-3; no DNA check was done on the table's D call, TRBD2. The CDR3 length is 18 residues, termini included. Germline lookup yields CDR1 KGHDR and CDR2 SFDVKD. This CDR3 reads CATSDLLRTSKRRGTLGT.